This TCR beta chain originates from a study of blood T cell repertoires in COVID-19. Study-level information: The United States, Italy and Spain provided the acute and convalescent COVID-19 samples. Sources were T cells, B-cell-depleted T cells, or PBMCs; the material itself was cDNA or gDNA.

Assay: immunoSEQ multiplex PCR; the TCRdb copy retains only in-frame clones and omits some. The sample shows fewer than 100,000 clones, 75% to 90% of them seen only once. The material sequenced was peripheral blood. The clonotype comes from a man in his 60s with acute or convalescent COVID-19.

The chain's CDR3 is CASSLVLAIAGGPPDTQYF. In DNA form, the CDR3 reads TGCGCCAGCAGCTTGGTCCTGGCTATAGCGGGAGGGCCCCCAGATACGCAGTATTTT. The V call is TRBV5-1, the J call TRBJ2-3, with TRBD2 matching 11 bases. This CDR3 is built from 19 residues. Per the germline V gene, CDR1 is SGHRS and CDR2 is YFSETQ. V trimming: 0 bases; J trimming: 4 bases; junction bases outside the gene matches: 13.